The present TCR beta chain was sequenced within a study of CD8 T cells in Susac syndrome. Reverse transcription used 0.5 to 1 ug RNA and random hexamers. Amplification of TCR beta CDR3 across 54 Vbeta and 13 Jbeta was performed with immunoSEQ multiplex PCR. TCRdb redid the calling of the immunoSEQ multiplex PCR reads with MiXCR, one entry per CDR3 protein. Of 200,000 to 250,000 distinct CDR3 sequences listed, approximately 90% were seen once; the top ten hold roughly 0.13%. Deletions cut 6 bases from V and 4 bases from J, with 18 bases between. Germline lookup yields CDR1 DFQATT and CDR2 SNEGSKA (reference sequence). The CDR3 contains 14 residues. From blood CD8+ and CD4+ T cells, TCR beta sequences were generated. Those who served as multiple sclerosis controls were treatment-naive patients with stable or active relapsing-remitting disease. Negative isolation yielded the CD8+ and CD4+ T cells, while FACS enriched the TEMRA cells.

Specimen: CD8+ T cells from PBMCs. The genes are TRBV20-1 and TRBJ2-5; possible D gene TRBD2, 5 bases. The sequence was obtained from a human donor with multiple sclerosis. As DNA, the CDR3 is TGCAGTGCACGAAACTCGAGGGCCGCAGAGACCCAGTACTTC. This translates into CSARNSRAAETQYF.